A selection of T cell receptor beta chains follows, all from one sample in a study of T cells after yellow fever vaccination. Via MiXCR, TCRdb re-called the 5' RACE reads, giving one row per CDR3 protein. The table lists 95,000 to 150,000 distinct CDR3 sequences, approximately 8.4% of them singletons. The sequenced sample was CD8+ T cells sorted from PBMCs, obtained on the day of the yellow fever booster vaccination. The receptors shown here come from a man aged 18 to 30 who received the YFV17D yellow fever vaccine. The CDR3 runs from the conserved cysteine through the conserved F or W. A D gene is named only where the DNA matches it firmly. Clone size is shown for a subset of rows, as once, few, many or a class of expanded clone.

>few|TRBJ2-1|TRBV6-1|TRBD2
CASSEAIGLAGDSYNEQFF
TGTGCCAGCAGTGAAGCGATCGGATTAGCGGGGGATTCCTACAATGAGCAGTTCTTC
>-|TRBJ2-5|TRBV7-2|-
CASRQTGWETQYF
TGTGCCAGCAGGCAAACAGGGTGGGAGACCCAGTACTTC
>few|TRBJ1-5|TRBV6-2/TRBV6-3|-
CASSTAFGYQPQHF
TGTGCCAGCAGTACGGCGTTTGGGTATCAGCCCCAGCATTTT
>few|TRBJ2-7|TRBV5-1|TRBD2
CASSLGSGGAYEQYF
TGCGCCAGCAGCTTGGGCAGCGGGGGAGCCTACGAGCAGTACTTC
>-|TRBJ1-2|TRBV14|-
CASSGTDRNYGYTF
TGTGCCAGCAGCGGAACGGACAGAAACTATGGCTACACCTTC
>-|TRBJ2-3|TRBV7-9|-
CASSDSATSTDTQYF
TGTGCCAGCAGCGACAGCGCTACTAGCACAGATACGCAGTATTTT
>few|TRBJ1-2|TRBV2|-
CASSGSGGATHGYTF
TGTGCCAGCAGTGGGTCGGGGGGCGCAACCCATGGCTACACCTTC
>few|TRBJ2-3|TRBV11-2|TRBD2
CASSFGVRGLVTDTQYF
TGTGCCAGCAGCTTTGGGGTTAGGGGACTAGTCACAGATACGCAGTATTTT
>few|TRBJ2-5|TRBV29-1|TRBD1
CSVSGTGTRETQYF
TGCAGCGTTTCCGGGACAGGAACGCGAGAGACCCAGTACTTC
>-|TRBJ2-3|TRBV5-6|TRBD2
CASSLGGGFTDTQYF
TGTGCCAGCAGCTTGGGCGGGGGGTTCACAGATACGCAGTATTTT
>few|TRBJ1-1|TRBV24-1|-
CATRDRSNTEAFF
TGTGCCACCAGGGACAGATCGAACACTGAAGCTTTCTTT
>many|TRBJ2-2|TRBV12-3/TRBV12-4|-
CASRKGGELFF
TGTGCCAGCAGAAAAGGAGGGGAGCTGTTTTTT
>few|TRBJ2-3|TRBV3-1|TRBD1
CASSQEGLGTGVTDTQYF
TGTGCCAGCAGCCAAGAGGGCTTAGGGACAGGGGTTACAGATACGCAGTATTTT
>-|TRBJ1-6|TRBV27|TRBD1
CASTQLGTGAISPLHF
TGTGCCAGCACTCAGTTGGGGACAGGGGCGATCTCACCCCTCCACTTT
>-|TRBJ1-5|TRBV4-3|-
CASSQERGSWQPQHF
TGCGCCAGCAGCCAAGAGCGGGGGAGTTGGCAGCCCCAGCATTTT
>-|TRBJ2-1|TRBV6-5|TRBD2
CASSYFGLAGAAGNEQFF
TGTGCCAGCAGTTACTTCGGACTAGCGGGGGCCGCAGGCAATGAGCAGTTCTTC
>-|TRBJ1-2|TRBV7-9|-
CASSPNLYGYTF
TGTGCCAGCAGCCCTAATCTCTATGGCTACACCTTC
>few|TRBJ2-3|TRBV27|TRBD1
CASSHLTGFTDTQYF
TGTGCCAGCAGCCACCTGACAGGGTTTACAGATACGCAGTATTTT
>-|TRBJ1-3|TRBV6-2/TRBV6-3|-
CASSPLDGSSGNTIYF
TGTGCCAGCAGTCCGCTGGACGGTAGCTCTGGAAACACCATATATTTT
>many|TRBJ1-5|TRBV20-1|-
CSAGNPYSNQPQHF
TGCAGTGCTGGTAACCCATATAGCAATCAGCCCCAGCATTTT
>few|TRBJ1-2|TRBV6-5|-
CASSAKWIDGYTF
TGTGCCAGCAGTGCTAAGTGGATTGATGGCTACACCTTC
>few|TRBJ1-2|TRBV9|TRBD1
CASSVGQGKTWNYGYTF
TGTGCCAGCAGCGTAGGACAGGGGAAAACATGGAACTATGGCTACACCTTC
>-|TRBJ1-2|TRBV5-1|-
CASSASGRSNYGYTF
TGCGCCAGCAGCGCCTCGGGGAGGTCCAACTATGGCTACACCTTC
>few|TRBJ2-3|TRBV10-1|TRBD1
CASSDRTGGSDTQYF
TGCGCCAGCAGTGACAGGACAGGGGGCTCAGATACGCAGTATTTT
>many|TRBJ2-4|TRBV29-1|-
CSVEEVGRGNIQYF
TGCAGCGTTGAAGAGGTGGGCAGGGGAAACATTCAGTACTTC
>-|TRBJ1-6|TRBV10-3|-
CAISESRTSSNSPLHF
TGTGCCATCAGTGAGTCGCGGACTAGCTCTAATTCACCCCTCCACTTT
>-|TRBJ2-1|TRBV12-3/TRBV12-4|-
CASSSGVASYNEQFF
TGTGCCAGCAGTTCAGGGGTCGCCTCCTACAATGAGCAGTTCTTC
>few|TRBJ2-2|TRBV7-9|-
CASSLVIRRNGELFF
TGTGCCAGCAGCTTAGTAATCCGCCGAAACGGGGAGCTGTTTTTT
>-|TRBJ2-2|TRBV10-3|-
CAIKTGSTNTGELFF
TGTGCCATCAAAACAGGGTCTACGAACACCGGGGAGCTGTTTTTT
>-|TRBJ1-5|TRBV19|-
CASNTMQGRQPQHF
TGTGCCAGCAATACGATGCAGGGGCGACAGCCCCAGCATTTT
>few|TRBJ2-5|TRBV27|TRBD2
CASSRLGGGTQETQYF
TGTGCCAGCAGTCGACTAGGCGGGGGGACTCAAGAGACCCAGTACTTC
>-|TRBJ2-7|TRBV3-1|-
CASSQLSPSEQYF
TGTGCCAGCAGCCAATTGAGTCCCTCGGAACAGTACTTC
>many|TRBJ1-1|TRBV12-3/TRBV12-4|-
CASSPDRRNTEAFF
TGTGCCAGCAGCCCCGACAGGAGGAACACTGAAGCTTTCTTT
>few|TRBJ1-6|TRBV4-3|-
CASSKGPGAGSPLHF
TGCGCCAGCAGCAAAGGACCAGGGGCGGGTTCACCCCTCCACTTT
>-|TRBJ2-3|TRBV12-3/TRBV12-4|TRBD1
CASRPYRGRGYTDTQYF
TGTGCCAGCAGACCATACAGGGGAAGGGGCTACACAGATACGCAGTATTTT
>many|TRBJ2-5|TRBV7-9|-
CASSPPLETQYF
TGTGCCAGCAGCCCACCGCTAGAGACCCAGTACTTC
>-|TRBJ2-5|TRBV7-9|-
CASSLSEQKTQYF
TGTGCCAGCAGCTTAAGTGAACAGAAGACCCAGTACTTC
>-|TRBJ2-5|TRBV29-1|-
CSVSGMELETQYF
TGCAGCGTTTCGGGGATGGAATTAGAGACCCAGTACTTC
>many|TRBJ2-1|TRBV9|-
CASSGRGLGDNEQFF
TGTGCCAGCAGCGGGCGAGGGCTGGGCGACAATGAGCAGTTCTTC
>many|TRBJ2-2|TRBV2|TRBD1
CATRPGQGNTGELFF
TGTGCCACTCGCCCAGGACAGGGAAACACCGGGGAGCTGTTTTTT
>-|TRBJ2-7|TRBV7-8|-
CASSPRGGYEQYF
TGTGCCAGCAGCCCCAGGGGAGGGTACGAGCAGTACTTC
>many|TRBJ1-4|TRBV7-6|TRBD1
CASSLGGDSNEKLFF
TGTGCCAGCAGCTTAGGTGGGGACAGTAATGAAAAACTGTTTTTT
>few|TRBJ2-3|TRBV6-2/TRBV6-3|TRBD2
CASSYERGAPRDTQYF
TGTGCCAGCAGTTACGAGCGGGGGGCCCCCCGCGATACGCAGTATTTT
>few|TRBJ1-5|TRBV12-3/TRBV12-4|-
CASSIQTHQPQHF
TGTGCCAGCAGTATCCAAACGCATCAGCCCCAGCATTTT
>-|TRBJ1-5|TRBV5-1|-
CASSLDQMGGNQPQHF
TGCGCCAGCAGCTTGGATCAAATGGGAGGCAATCAGCCCCAGCATTTT
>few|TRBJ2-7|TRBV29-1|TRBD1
CSVWSPGGNEQYF
TGCAGCGTGTGGAGCCCAGGGGGAAACGAGCAGTACTTC
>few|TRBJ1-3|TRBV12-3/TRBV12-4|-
CASRPLAGSGNTIYF
TGTGCCAGCAGGCCCCTGGCAGGGTCTGGAAACACCATATATTTT